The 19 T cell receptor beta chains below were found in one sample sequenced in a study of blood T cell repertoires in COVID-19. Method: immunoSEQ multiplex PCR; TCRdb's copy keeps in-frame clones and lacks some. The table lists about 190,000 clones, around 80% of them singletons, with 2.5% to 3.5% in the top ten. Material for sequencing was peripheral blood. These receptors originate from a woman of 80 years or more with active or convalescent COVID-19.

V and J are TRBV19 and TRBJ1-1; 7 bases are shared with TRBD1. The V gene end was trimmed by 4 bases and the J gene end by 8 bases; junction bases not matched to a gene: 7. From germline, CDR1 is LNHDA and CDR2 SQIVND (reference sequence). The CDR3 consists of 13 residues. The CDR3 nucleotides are TGTGCCAGTAGTACCTTTCCGGGACAGGAAGCTTTCTTT. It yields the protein CASSTFPGQEAFF.

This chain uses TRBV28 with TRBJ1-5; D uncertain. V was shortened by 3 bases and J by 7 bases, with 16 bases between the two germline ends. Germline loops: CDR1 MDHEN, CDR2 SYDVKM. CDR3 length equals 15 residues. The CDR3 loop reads CASSFGRGFIQPQHF. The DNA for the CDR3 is TGTGCCAGCAGTTTTGGCCGGGGATTCATCCAGCCCCAGCATTTT.

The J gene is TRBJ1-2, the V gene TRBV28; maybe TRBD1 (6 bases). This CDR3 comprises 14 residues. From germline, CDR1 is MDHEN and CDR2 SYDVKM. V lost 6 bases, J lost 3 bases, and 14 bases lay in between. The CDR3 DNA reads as TGTGCCAGCAGCTCCCCGACAGGACACTATGGCTACACCTTC. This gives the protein CASSSPTGHYGYTF.

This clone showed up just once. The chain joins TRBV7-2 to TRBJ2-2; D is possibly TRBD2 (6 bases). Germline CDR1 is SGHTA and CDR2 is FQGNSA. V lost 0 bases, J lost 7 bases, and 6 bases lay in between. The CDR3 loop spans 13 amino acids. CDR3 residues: CASSLAGSGELFF. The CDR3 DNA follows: TGTGCCAGCAGCTTAGCCGGGAGCGGGGAGCTGTTTTTT.

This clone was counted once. CDR3 sequence: CSASDKNRDRSSSPLHF. CDR3 coding DNA: TGCAGTGCTAGTGATAAAAACCGGGACAGGAGTAGTTCACCCCTCCACTTT. The chain couples TRBV20-1 to TRBJ1-6; 8 bases match TRBD1. CDR1 is DFQATT, CDR2 SNEGSKA, per germline (reference sequence). The CDR3 is 17 residues long. V shed 3 bases and J 9 bases; nucleotides not matched to a gene: 16.

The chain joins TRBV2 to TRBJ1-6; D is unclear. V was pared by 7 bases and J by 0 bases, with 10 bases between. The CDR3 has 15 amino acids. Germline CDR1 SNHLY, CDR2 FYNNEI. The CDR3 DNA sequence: TGTGCCAGCATCGGGAGACGCTCCTATAATTCACCCCTCCACTTT. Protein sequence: CASIGRRSYNSPLHF.

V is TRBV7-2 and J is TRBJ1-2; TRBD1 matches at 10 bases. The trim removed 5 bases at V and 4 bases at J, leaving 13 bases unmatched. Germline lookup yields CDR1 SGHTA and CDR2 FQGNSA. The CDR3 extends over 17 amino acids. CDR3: CASSPGQGIREGYGYTF. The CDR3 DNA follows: TGTGCCAGCAGCCCGGGACAGGGGATCCGAGAAGGCTATGGCTACACCTTC.

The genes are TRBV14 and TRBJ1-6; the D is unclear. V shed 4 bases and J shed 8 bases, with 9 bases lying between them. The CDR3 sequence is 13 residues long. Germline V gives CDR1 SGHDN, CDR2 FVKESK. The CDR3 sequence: CASSLYRDSPLHF. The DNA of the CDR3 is TGTGCCAGCAGCCTCTACAGAGATTCACCCCTCCACTTT.

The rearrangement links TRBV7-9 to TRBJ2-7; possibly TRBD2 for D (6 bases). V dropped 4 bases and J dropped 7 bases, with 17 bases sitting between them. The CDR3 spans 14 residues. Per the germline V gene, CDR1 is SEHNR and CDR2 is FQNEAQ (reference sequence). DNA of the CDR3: TGTGCCAGCAGCTACTTGGGGGGAGGCGGAGAGCAGTACTTC. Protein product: CASSYLGGGGEQYF.

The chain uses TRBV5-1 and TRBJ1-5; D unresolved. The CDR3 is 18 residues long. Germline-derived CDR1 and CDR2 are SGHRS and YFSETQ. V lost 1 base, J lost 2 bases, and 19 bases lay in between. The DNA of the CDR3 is TGCGCCAGCAGCTTGAAGTACCCTCCTGGAGAGGGCAATCAGCCCCAGCATTTT. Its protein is CASSLKYPPGEGNQPQHF. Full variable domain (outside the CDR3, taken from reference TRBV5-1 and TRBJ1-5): KAGVTQTPRYLIKTRGQQVTLSCSPISGHRSVSWYQQTPGQGLQFLFEYFSETQRNKGNFPGRFSGRQFSNSRSEMNVSTLELGDSALYLCASSLKYPPGEGNQPQHFGDGTRLSIL.

The DNA for the CDR3 is TGTGCCACCAGTGACCCCAACAGGGGGCTCGACGAGCAGTACTTC. Translating it yields CATSDPNRGLDEQYF. This sequence joins TRBV24-1 and TRBJ2-7; 9 bases align to TRBD1. The CDR3 is 15 amino acids. After removal of 4 bases from V and 5 bases from J, the junction contained 8 bases not matched to a gene. Germline CDR1 reads KGHDR; CDR2 reads SFDVKD.

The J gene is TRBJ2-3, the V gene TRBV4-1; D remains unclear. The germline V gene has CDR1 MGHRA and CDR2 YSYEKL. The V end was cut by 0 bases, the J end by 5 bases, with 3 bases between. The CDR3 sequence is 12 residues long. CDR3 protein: CASSQDRDTQYF. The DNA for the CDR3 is TGCGCCAGCAGCCAAGATAGAGATACGCAGTATTTT.

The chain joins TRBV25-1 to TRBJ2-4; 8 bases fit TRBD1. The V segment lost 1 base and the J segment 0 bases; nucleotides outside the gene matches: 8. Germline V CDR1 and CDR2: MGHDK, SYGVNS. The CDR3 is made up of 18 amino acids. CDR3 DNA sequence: TGTGCCAGCAGTGAATGGGGGACAGGCTTGCTAGCCAAAAACATTCAGTACTTC. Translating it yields CASSEWGTGLLAKNIQYF.

The CDR3 loop reads CASMGWRGGTNTEAFF. The CDR3 DNA reads TGTGCCAGCATGGGGTGGAGGGGGGGGACGAACACTGAAGCTTTCTTT. This sequence joins TRBV28 and TRBJ1-1; D is possibly TRBD1 (6 bases). V was shortened by 7 bases and J by 1 base, with 19 bases between the two germline ends. Germline V gene sequence: CDR1 MDHEN, CDR2 SYDVKM. This CDR3 comprises 16 residues.

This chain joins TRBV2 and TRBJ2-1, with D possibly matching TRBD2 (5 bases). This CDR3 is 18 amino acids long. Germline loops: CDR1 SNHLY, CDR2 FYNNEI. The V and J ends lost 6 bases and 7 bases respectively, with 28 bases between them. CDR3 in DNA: TGTGCCAGCAGGTCCGGTTGGCCGGGGATTTGGAAGAAAAATGAGCAGTTCTTC. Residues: CASRSGWPGIWKKNEQFF.

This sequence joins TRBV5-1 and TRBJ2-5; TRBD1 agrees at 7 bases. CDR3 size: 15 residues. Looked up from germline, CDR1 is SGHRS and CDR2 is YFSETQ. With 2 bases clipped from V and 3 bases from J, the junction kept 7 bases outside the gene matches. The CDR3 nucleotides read TGCGCCAGCAGCTTCGGGGCAGGGGGTAAAGAGACCCAGTACTTC. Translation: CASSFGAGGKETQYF.

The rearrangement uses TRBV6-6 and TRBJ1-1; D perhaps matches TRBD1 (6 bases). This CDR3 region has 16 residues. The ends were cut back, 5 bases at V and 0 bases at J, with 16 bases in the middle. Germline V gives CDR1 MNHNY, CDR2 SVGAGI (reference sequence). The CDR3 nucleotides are TGTGCCAGCAGTCCCCAACAGGGACGATTGAACACTGAAGCTTTCTTT. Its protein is CASSPQQGRLNTEAFF.

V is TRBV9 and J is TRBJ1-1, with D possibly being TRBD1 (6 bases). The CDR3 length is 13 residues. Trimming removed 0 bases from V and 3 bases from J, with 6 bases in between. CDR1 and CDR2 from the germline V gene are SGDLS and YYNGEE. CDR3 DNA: TGTGCCAGCAGCGTAGACAGGGACACTGAAGCTTTCTTT. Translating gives CASSVDRDTEAFF.

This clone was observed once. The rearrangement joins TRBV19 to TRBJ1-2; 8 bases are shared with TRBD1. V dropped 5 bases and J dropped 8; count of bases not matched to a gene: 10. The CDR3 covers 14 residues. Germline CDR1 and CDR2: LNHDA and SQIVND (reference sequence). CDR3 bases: TGTGCCAGTAGTTCGGGACAGGATGTCTTGGGCTACACCTTC. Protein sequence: CASSSGQDVLGYTF. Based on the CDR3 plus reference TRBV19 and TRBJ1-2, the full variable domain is DGGITQSPKYLFRKEGQNVTLSCEQNLNHDAMYWYRQDPGQGLRLIYYSQIVNDFQKGDIAEGYSVSREKKESFPLTVTSAQKNPTAFYLCASSSGQDVLGYTFGSGTRLTVV.